This T cell receptor beta chain originates from a study of T cell therapy after organ transplantation. The wider study: Blood for the short-term post-therapy sample came 4 to 8 weeks after therapy.

This clone was seen once. No antigen is known for it. Time point noted: 4-8 weeks after completion of therapy. Clones were read by immunoSEQ multiplex PCR, and TCRdb kept only the in-frame ones, dropping some. The data show 20,000 or so clones, approximately 85% seen once. Unmatched junction bases numbered 7, after V lost 6 bases and J lost 7 bases. The CDR3 spans 16 residues. Germline lookup yields CDR1 SEHNR and CDR2 FQNEAQ (reference sequence). Sample: CD8+ T cells from blood, taken after autologous CMV-specific T cell therapy. The V and J genes are TRBV7-9 and TRBJ2-1, with 15 bases lining up with TRBD2. The TCR was taken from a human patient who had received a solid organ transplant and had CMV disease. Some T cells may be transferred from the graft donor. The DNA of the CDR3 is TGTGCCAGCAGGCGGACTAGCGGGGGGGTATCAAATGAGCAGTTCTTC. Amino acid sequence: CASRRTSGGVSNEQFF.